The clone carrying this TCR beta chain was picked up a small number of times. Its cognate antigen is unknown. The sample originates from a study of beta chain features in type 1 diabetes. Study-level results: For Type 1 diabetes patients, all four CD4+ subsets carried TCRB CDR3s that were moderately but significantly shorter. For patients, the naive, central memory and Treg TCRB repertoires appeared more alike than for healthy donors.

Germline V gene lookup returns CDR1 SGHVS and CDR2 FQNEAQ. The ends lost 5 bases at V and 5 bases at J; junction bases unmatched: 10. The length of the CDR3 is 15 residues. Reverse transcribing all isolated RNA meant expressed TCRB transcripts were sequenced. Using immunoSEQ multiplex PCR, the repertoire was profiled, and TCRdb retains in-frame clones only, with some absent. The data show about 260,000 clones, around 21% seen once. Sorting with CD45RO/CCR7/CD25/CD127/CD95/CD27 yielded naive, central memory, regulatory and stem-like memory CD4+ cells. This chain uses TRBV7-8 with TRBJ1-1; 8 nucleotides match TRBD1. Source material: naive CD4+ T cells from blood. This TCR was recovered from a woman between 40 and 50 years old with type 1 diabetes. DNA of the CDR3: TGTGCCAGCAGCAGCACAGGGGGAATATGGACTGAAGCTTTCTTT. Protein sequence: CASSSTGGIWTEAFF.